This TCR beta chain was sequenced for a study of T-cell reconstitution after alpha-beta-depleted transplantation in children. This clonotype has a handful of counts. This CDR3 is 16 amino acids long. The germline V gene has CDR1 KGHDR and CDR2 SFDVKD. Trimming took off 3 bases at V and 4 bases at J, with 17 bases between the two ends. The TCRbeta library incorporated unique molecular identifiers. One entry per CDR3 protein results from TCRdb running MiXCR on the PCR reads. The data contain about 610,000 distinct CDR3 sequences, 8% to 11% of them seen just once; the ten biggest clones take up around 4%.

J is TRBJ1-2 and V is TRBV24-1; no firm D call. This TCR derives from a human donor who donated a stem cell graft to a child with acute myeloid leukemia. The material was PBMCs from the stem cell graft donor, obtained from the stem cell graft. CDR3 protein: CATSDPLGQSIYGYTF. The CDR3 DNA follows: TGTGCCACCAGTGATCCCCTCGGGCAGAGCATCTATGGCTACACCTTC.